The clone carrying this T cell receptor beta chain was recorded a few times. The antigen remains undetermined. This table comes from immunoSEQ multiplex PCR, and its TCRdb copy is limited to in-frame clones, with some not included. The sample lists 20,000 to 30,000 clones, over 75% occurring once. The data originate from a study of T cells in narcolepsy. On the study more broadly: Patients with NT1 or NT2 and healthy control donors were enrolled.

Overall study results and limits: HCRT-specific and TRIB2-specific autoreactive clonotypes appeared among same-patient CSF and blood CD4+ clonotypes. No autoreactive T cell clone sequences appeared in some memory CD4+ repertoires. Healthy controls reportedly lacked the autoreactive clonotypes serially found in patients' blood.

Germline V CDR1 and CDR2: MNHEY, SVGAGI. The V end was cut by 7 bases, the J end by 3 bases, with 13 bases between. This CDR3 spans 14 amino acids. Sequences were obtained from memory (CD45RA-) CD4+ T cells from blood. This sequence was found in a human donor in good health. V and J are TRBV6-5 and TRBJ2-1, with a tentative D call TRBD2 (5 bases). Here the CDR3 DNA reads TGTGCCAGCAATCGGGGTGGGAGCTACAATGAGCAGTTCTTC. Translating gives CASNRGGSYNEQFF.